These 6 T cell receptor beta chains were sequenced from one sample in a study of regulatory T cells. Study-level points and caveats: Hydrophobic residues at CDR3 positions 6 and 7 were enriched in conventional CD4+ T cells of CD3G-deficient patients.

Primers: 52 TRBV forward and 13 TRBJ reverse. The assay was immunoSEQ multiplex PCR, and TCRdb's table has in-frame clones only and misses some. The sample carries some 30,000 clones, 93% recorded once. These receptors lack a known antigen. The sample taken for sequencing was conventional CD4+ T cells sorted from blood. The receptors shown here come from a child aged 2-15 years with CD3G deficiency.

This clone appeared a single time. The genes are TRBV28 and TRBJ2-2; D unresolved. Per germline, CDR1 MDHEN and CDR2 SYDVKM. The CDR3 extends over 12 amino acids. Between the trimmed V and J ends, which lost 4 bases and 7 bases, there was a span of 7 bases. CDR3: CASSSVVGELFF. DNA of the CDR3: TGTGCCAGCAGTTCGGTGGTCGGGGAGCTGTTTTTT.

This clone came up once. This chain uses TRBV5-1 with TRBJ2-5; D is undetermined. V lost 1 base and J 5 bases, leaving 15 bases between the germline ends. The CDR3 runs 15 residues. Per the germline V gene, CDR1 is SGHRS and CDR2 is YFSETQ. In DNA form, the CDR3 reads TGCGCCAGCAGCTTGTGGACGGGCGCCGGGGAGACCCAGTACTTC. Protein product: CASSLWTGAGETQYF.

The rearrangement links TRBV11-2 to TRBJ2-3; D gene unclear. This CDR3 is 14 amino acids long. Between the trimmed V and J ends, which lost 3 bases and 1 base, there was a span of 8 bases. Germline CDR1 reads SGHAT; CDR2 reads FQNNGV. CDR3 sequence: CASSFGQGTDTQYF. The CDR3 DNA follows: TGTGCCAGCAGCTTCGGGCAAGGCACAGATACGCAGTATTTT.

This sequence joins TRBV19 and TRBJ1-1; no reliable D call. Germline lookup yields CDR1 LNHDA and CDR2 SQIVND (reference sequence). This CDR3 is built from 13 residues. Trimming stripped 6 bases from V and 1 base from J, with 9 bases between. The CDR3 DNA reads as TGTGCCAGTAGACACCCTCCGAACACTGAAGCTTTCTTT. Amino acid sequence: CASRHPPNTEAFF.

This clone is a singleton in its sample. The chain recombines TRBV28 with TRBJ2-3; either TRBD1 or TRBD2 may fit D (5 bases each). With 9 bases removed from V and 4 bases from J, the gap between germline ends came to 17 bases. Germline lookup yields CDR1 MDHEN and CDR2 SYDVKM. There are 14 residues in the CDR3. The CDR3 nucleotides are TGTGCCAGTCGCGTTCGCCGGGGCCCAGATACGCAGTATTTT. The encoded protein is CASRVRRGPDTQYF.

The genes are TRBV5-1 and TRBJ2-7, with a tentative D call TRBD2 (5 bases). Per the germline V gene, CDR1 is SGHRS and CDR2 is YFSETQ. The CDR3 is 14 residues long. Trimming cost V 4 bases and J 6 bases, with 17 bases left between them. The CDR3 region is CASSDGVSGSEQYF. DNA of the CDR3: TGCGCCAGCAGCGATGGGGTCAGCGGCTCCGAGCAGTACTTC.